This is a list of T cell receptor beta chains from one sample in a study of cytomegalovirus exposure and HLA in healthy donors. TCRdb's table, derived via immunoSEQ multiplex PCR, lists solely in-frame clones and lacks some. The sample has roughly 130,000 clones, 75% to 90% seen once. Sequenced: PBMCs. These receptors all stem from a man aged 35 to 55 in good health and CMV-seronegative. The CDR3 runs from the conserved cysteine through the conserved F or W. The D gene is left open where the match is weak. Clone size is not always given. Where it is, it says once, few, many or a class for expanded clones.

V: TRBV29-1
size: -
J: TRBJ2-7
D: -
DNA: TGCAGCGTCCAGGTAGGAACCTACGAGCAGTACTTC
CDR3: CSVQVGTYEQYF

V: TRBV27
size: -
J: TRBJ1-1
D: TRBD1
DNA: TGTGCCAGCAGCACCGGGACAGCGGGTGAAGCTTTCTTT
CDR3: CASSTGTAGEAFF

V: TRBV2
size: -
J: TRBJ1-2
D: TRBD1
DNA: TGTGCCAGCAGTGATCTAGGAGGGGGCCCTAACTATGGCTACACCTTC
CDR3: CASSDLGGGPNYGYTF

V: TRBV2
size: -
J: TRBJ2-5
D: -
DNA: TGTGCCAGCAGTGAGTTGAGACAAGAGACCCAGTACTTC
CDR3: CASSELRQETQYF

V: TRBV30
size: -
J: TRBJ2-3
D: TRBD2
DNA: TGTGCCTGGAAAACCTTCCGGGGGGGAAACACAGATACGCAGTATTTT
CDR3: CAWKTFRGGNTDTQYF

V: TRBV6-7
size: few
J: TRBJ2-6
D: -
DNA: TGTGCCAGCAAATCCTGGGACTTCCCTGGGGCCAACGTCCTGACTTTC
CDR3: CASKSWDFPGANVLTF

V: TRBV6-1
size: once
J: TRBJ1-3
D: -
DNA: TGTGCCAGCCAGGCAGCACTCTCTGGAAACACCATATATTTT
CDR3: CASQAALSGNTIYF

V: TRBV30
size: -
J: TRBJ1-5
D: -
DNA: TGTGCCTGGAGTGGCGGAGTGGGGCCCCAGCATTTT
CDR3: CAWSGGVGPQHF

V: TRBV6-1
size: -
J: TRBJ2-7
D: -
DNA: TGTGCCAGCAGTGAAAAGGGGTTGGGCGAGCAGTACTTC
CDR3: CASSEKGLGEQYF

V: TRBV5-1
size: -
J: TRBJ2-3
D: TRBD2
DNA: TGCGCCAGCAGCTTTAGCGGGAGGGTGCCAGATACGCAGTATTTT
CDR3: CASSFSGRVPDTQYF

V: TRBV7-2
size: -
J: TRBJ2-7
D: TRBD1
DNA: TGTGCCAGCAGCTTAGTGGGACAGGGCCTCGAGCAGTACTTC
CDR3: CASSLVGQGLEQYF

V: TRBV10-3
size: few
J: TRBJ2-3
D: TRBD2
DNA: TGTGCCATCACCCCCACGCGAGGAGCGGGGAGCACAGATACGCAGTATTTT
CDR3: CAITPTRGAGSTDTQYF

V: TRBV7-8
size: -
J: TRBJ1-5
D: -
DNA: TGTGCCAGCAGCTTAGACTTACCAGGGGCGACTAGCAATCAGCCCCAGCATTTT
CDR3: CASSLDLPGATSNQPQHF

V: TRBV5-1
size: -
J: TRBJ2-3
D: TRBD1
DNA: TGCGCCAGCGCCACCACGGGACAGAGGGCAGATACGCAGTATTTT
CDR3: CASATTGQRADTQYF

V: TRBV14
size: -
J: TRBJ2-2
D: TRBD2
DNA: TGTGCCAGCAGCCCCAGGAGGCTAGCGGGAGGGAACACCGGGGAGCTGTTTTTT
CDR3: CASSPRRLAGGNTGELFF

V: TRBV6-5
size: -
J: TRBJ2-5
D: TRBD1
DNA: TGTGCCAGCAGTTACTCAGGGACAGGGGAAGAGACCCAGTACTTC
CDR3: CASSYSGTGEETQYF

V: TRBV6-1
size: -
J: TRBJ1-4
D: -
DNA: TGTGCCAGCAGTGAGCGGGCTAATGAAAAACTGTTTTTT
CDR3: CASSERANEKLFF

V: TRBV5-1
size: few
J: TRBJ2-2
D: TRBD1
DNA: TGCGCCAGCAGCTCGCCGACAGGGTATACCGGGGAGCTGTTTTTT
CDR3: CASSSPTGYTGELFF

V: TRBV7-9
size: -
J: TRBJ2-4
D: -
DNA: TGTGCCAGCAGCTCATGGACGGGGAGTCCAAAAAACATTCAGTACTTC
CDR3: CASSSWTGSPKNIQYF

V: TRBV18
size: -
J: TRBJ1-6
D: TRBD1
DNA: TGTGCCAGCTCAATAGACAGGGGTTCACCCCTCCACTTT
CDR3: CASSIDRGSPLHF

V: TRBV30
size: -
J: TRBJ2-1
D: -
DNA: TGTGCCTGGAGTGTACAGTTGGACAATGAGCAGTTCTTC
CDR3: CAWSVQLDNEQFF

V: TRBV5-1
size: -
J: TRBJ1-4
D: TRBD1
DNA: TGCGCCAGCAGCTTGGCGGCAGGGGGCGCTGAAAAACTGTTTTTT
CDR3: CASSLAAGGAEKLFF

V: TRBV15
size: -
J: TRBJ1-1
D: -
DNA: TGTGCCACCAGCAGAGACAGGGTCTTGACTGAAGCTTTCTTT
CDR3: CATSRDRVLTEAFF

V: TRBV6-5
size: -
J: TRBJ2-7
D: TRBD2
DNA: TGTGCCAGCCAGACTAGCGGGAGTGTTCACGAGCAGTACTTC
CDR3: CASQTSGSVHEQYF

V: TRBV2
size: -
J: TRBJ2-3
D: -
DNA: TGTGCCAGCAGTGAAGTGCGCCCCCCAGATACGCAGTATTTT
CDR3: CASSEVRPPDTQYF

V: TRBV5-1
size: -
J: TRBJ2-3
D: TRBD2
DNA: TGCGCCAGCAGCTTGGTTATGGGGGGGAGGTCAGATACGCAGTATTTT
CDR3: CASSLVMGGRSDTQYF

V: TRBV7-9
size: few
J: TRBJ2-5
D: -
DNA: TGTGCCAGCAGCTTAGGATGGGCGTACCAAGAGACCCAGTACTTC
CDR3: CASSLGWAYQETQYF

V: TRBV6-1
size: -
J: TRBJ1-1
D: -
DNA: TGTGCCAGCAGTGAAAATTCCAGGGCTGAAGCTTTCTTT
CDR3: CASSENSRAEAFF

V: TRBV21-1
size: -
J: TRBJ2-3
D: -
DNA: TGTGCCAGCAGCAAAGTGTTTCCTAGCGGGAGTTCGACAGATACGCAGTATTTT
CDR3: CASSKVFPSGSSTDTQYF

V: TRBV27
size: -
J: TRBJ1-2
D: -
DNA: TGTGCCAGCAGTGGTGCGGGGGCGGATGGCTACACCTTC
CDR3: CASSGAGADGYTF

V: TRBV10-3
size: -
J: TRBJ2-3
D: TRBD1
DNA: TGTGCCATCAGTGAGCCTCCGACAGGGGGCCCCACAGATACGCAGTATTTT
CDR3: CAISEPPTGGPTDTQYF

V: TRBV28
size: once
J: TRBJ2-7
D: TRBD2
DNA: TGTGCCTCTCTCTCAGGGGCGGGAGGGTACGAGCAGTACTTC
CDR3: CASLSGAGGYEQYF

V: TRBV7-6
size: -
J: TRBJ2-2
D: -
DNA: TGTGCCAGCAGCTTAGTCTCGTCGAACACCGGGGAGCTGTTTTTT
CDR3: CASSLVSSNTGELFF

V: TRBV28
size: -
J: TRBJ1-1
D: -
DNA: TGTGCCAGCACCCTGGGGGGGAACACTGAAGCTTTCTTT
CDR3: CASTLGGNTEAFF

V: TRBV29-1
size: -
J: TRBJ2-1
D: TRBD2
DNA: TGCAGCGTTGCCACGGGACTAGCGGGAGTTAATGAGCAGTTCTTC
CDR3: CSVATGLAGVNEQFF

V: TRBV2
size: few
J: TRBJ1-1
D: TRBD1
DNA: TGTGCCAGCAGCCTACAGGGGATGAACACTGAAGCTTTCTTT
CDR3: CASSLQGMNTEAFF

V: TRBV5-1
size: -
J: TRBJ2-3
D: -
DNA: TGCGCCAGCACCCTGGGCGGGGGCACAGATACGCAGTATTTT
CDR3: CASTLGGGTDTQYF

V: TRBV19
size: -
J: TRBJ2-3
D: -
DNA: TGTGCCAGTAGTGTGGGCGCGGGTAGCACAGATACGCAGTATTTT
CDR3: CASSVGAGSTDTQYF

V: TRBV5-1
size: -
J: TRBJ2-2
D: -
DNA: TGCGCCAGCAGCTTCCAGGGGTTCCACACCGGGGAGCTGTTTTTT
CDR3: CASSFQGFHTGELFF

V: TRBV27
size: -
J: TRBJ2-6
D: -
DNA: TGTGCCAGCACTACCCCGGGTACAACCTCTGGGGCCAACGTCCTGACTTTC
CDR3: CASTTPGTTSGANVLTF

V: TRBV7-9
size: -
J: TRBJ2-5
D: -
DNA: TGTGCCAGCAGCCCCCGGGTCGGGGTAGACCAAGAGACCCAGTACTTC
CDR3: CASSPRVGVDQETQYF

V: TRBV29-1
size: -
J: TRBJ2-1
D: TRBD2
DNA: TGCAGCGTCGCGACTAGCGGGGTCTACAATGAGCAGTTCTTC
CDR3: CSVATSGVYNEQFF

V: TRBV13
size: -
J: TRBJ1-6
D: -
DNA: TGTGCCAGCAGCTTGGGCAGGGATTTCTATAATTCACCCCTCCACTTT
CDR3: CASSLGRDFYNSPLHF

V: TRBV27
size: -
J: TRBJ2-3
D: -
DNA: TGTGCCAGCAGTCCAATCTCGGGTGGCCGCACAGATACGCAGTATTTT
CDR3: CASSPISGGRTDTQYF

V: TRBV10-1
size: -
J: TRBJ1-2
D: -
DNA: TGCGCCAGCAGTGAGACGAGGGGAGGGAATGGCTACACCTTC
CDR3: CASSETRGGNGYTF

V: TRBV6-5
size: -
J: TRBJ2-7
D: TRBD1
DNA: TGTGCCAGCAGCCGTTCCAGGGGGTCCTACTACGAGCAGTACTTC
CDR3: CASSRSRGSYYEQYF

V: TRBV14
size: once
J: TRBJ2-3
D: -
DNA: TGTGCCAGCAAGAGGAAACTCCCCACAGATACGCAGTATTTT
CDR3: CASKRKLPTDTQYF

V: TRBV6-5
size: -
J: TRBJ1-2
D: TRBD1
DNA: TGTGCCAGCAGACAGTGGGACAGGGAGGACTATGGCTACACCTTC
CDR3: CASRQWDREDYGYTF

V: TRBV6-1
size: -
J: TRBJ1-5
D: TRBD1
DNA: TGTGCCAGCAGTGAAACCCACAGGGGTCAGCCCCAGCATTTT
CDR3: CASSETHRGQPQHF

V: TRBV6-5
size: -
J: TRBJ1-2
D: -
DNA: TGTGCCAGCAGTTACGGGAGGAACTATGGCTACACCTTC
CDR3: CASSYGRNYGYTF

V: TRBV6-6
size: -
J: TRBJ1-2
D: -
DNA: TGTGCCAGCAGCCCCTCGGGAGGTGGCTACACCTTC
CDR3: CASSPSGGGYTF

V: TRBV7-8
size: -
J: TRBJ1-4
D: -
DNA: TGTGCCAGCAGCCAACGAGACGGGTCTAATGAAAAACTGTTTTTT
CDR3: CASSQRDGSNEKLFF

V: TRBV4-2
size: -
J: TRBJ2-7
D: -
DNA: TGTGCCAGCAGCCAAGATCTTTTGGGGAGCACTTGGGAGCAGTACTTC
CDR3: CASSQDLLGSTWEQYF

V: TRBV28
size: once
J: TRBJ2-7
D: -
DNA: TGTGCCAGCAGTCGGACAGACGCCTACGAGCAGTACTTC
CDR3: CASSRTDAYEQYF

V: TRBV30
size: -
J: TRBJ2-2
D: TRBD1
DNA: TGTGCCTGGAGTGTACGGGGACAGATCTACACCGGGGAGCTGTTTTTT
CDR3: CAWSVRGQIYTGELFF